This is a list of T cell receptor beta chains from one sample in a study of blood T cell repertoires in COVID-19. This table comes from immunoSEQ multiplex PCR, and its TCRdb copy is limited to in-frame clones, with some not included. This table holds 300,000 to 450,000 clones, roughly 86% found once. Sequences were obtained from PBMCs or T cells enriched from blood (not recorded which). Receptor source: a man aged 30-40 years who had recovered from COVID-19. CDR3s include the opening cysteine and the closing phenylalanine or tryptophan. Each record gives: V gene, D gene, clone size, J gene, CDR3 DNA, CDR3 protein. A D gene is named only where the DNA matches it firmly. The size entry is marked missing in some rows and otherwise reads once, few, many or a size class.

TRBV2	TRBD1	.	TRBJ1-2	TGTGCCAGCAGGGGGACAGACACGAACTATGGCTACACCTTC	CASRGTDTNYGYTF
TRBV6-2/TRBV6-3	.	once	TRBJ1-5	TGTGCCAGCAGTTACGAGGGGGTAGGCAATCAGCCCCAGCATTTT	CASSYEGVGNQPQHF
TRBV12-3/TRBV12-4	.	few	TRBJ1-1	TGTGCCAGCAGCTGGGGGGTTGCTGAAGCTTTCTTT	CASSWGVAEAFF
TRBV27	TRBD1	.	TRBJ2-2	TGTGCCAGCAGTTTATATACAGGGACAGCAAACACCGGGGAGCTGTTTTTT	CASSLYTGTANTGELFF
TRBV10-3	.	.	TRBJ1-1	TGTGCCATCAGCGAGGGGCTTGCGGGGACTGAAGCTTTCTTT	CAISEGLAGTEAFF
TRBV19	TRBD1	.	TRBJ1-1	TGTGCCAGTAGTACCCTAATGAGACAGGGGATACGCACTGAAGCTTTCTTT	CASSTLMRQGIRTEAFF
TRBV19	TRBD1	.	TRBJ1-4	TGTGCCAGTAGTTCCGGCAGGGGGGTTAATGAAAAACTGTTTTTT	CASSSGRGVNEKLFF
TRBV7-2	.	.	TRBJ2-7	TGTGCCAGCTCCCCTTTCTACGAGCAGTACTTC	CASSPFYEQYF
TRBV9	TRBD2	.	TRBJ2-5	TGTGCCAGCAGCGTAGCGGGGGGACTACAAGAGACCCAGTACTTC	CASSVAGGLQETQYF
TRBV3-1/TRBV3-2	.	.	TRBJ1-6	TGTGCCAGCAGCCAAGCAGGGCTCTCACCCCTCCACTTT	CASSQAGLSPLHF
TRBV10-1	.	.	TRBJ1-1	TGCGCCAGCAGTGGCCCAGTGGAGGGGAACACTGAAGCTTTCTTT	CASSGPVEGNTEAFF
TRBV7-2	.	.	TRBJ2-3	TGTGCCAGCAGCTTAACGACTACACATTCTAGCACAGATACGCAGTATTTT	CASSLTTTHSSTDTQYF
TRBV9	TRBD1	.	TRBJ2-2	TGTGCCAGCAGCGGGGGACAGTCGAACACCGGGGAGCTGTTTTTT	CASSGGQSNTGELFF
TRBV5-6	.	.	TRBJ1-5	TGTGCCAGCAGCCTAGGGGGAGGGGGTCAGCCCCAGCATTTT	CASSLGGGGQPQHF
TRBV6-5	TRBD1	.	TRBJ1-1	TGTGCCACCTCTGACAGGGGGCGTCTCGCTGAAGCTTTCTTT	CATSDRGRLAEAFF
TRBV5-6	TRBD1	.	TRBJ2-7	TGTGCCAGCAGCTTAACAGGGGTCGAGCAGTACTTC	CASSLTGVEQYF
TRBV27	TRBD1	.	TRBJ2-5	TGTGCCAGCAGACCACAGGGGGCGACGGGGGAGACCCAGTACTTC	CASRPQGATGETQYF
TRBV6-4	TRBD1	.	TRBJ2-7	TGTGCCAGAGGGACAGGTATTCGGGAGCAGTACTTC	CARGTGIREQYF
TRBV6-2/TRBV6-3	.	.	TRBJ2-7	TGTGCCAGCAGTTACGGGGCCTCCTACGAGCAGTACTTC	CASSYGASYEQYF
TRBV7-2	.	.	TRBJ1-2	TGTGCCAGCAGTCTCTCAATAAGGAGTGATGGCTACACCTTC	CASSLSIRSDGYTF
TRBV10-3	TRBD2	.	TRBJ2-1	TGTGCCATCAGTGATAGCGGGGGGGCCCCCTACAATGAGCAGTTCTTC	CAISDSGGAPYNEQFF
TRBV5-6	TRBD2	.	TRBJ2-1	TGTGCCAGCAGCTTGGGATTGGGGACTAGCGATTTCTACAATGAGCAGTTCTTC	CASSLGLGTSDFYNEQFF
TRBV5-1	.	.	TRBJ1-2	TGCGCCAGCAGTTATCGGGGGGAGAACTATGGCTACACCTTC	CASSYRGENYGYTF
TRBV18	.	.	TRBJ1-5	TGTGCCAGCTCACCCAACCGAGGAATCCCTTATAGCAATCAGCCCCAGCATTTT	CASSPNRGIPYSNQPQHF
TRBV10-3	.	.	TRBJ1-5	TGTGCCATCAGTGAGTCTGGACATTCCCAGCCCCAGCATTTT	CAISESGHSQPQHF
TRBV13	.	.	TRBJ1-1	TGTGCCAGCAGCGCCCAGCGGTCTCGCACTGAAGCTTTCTTT	CASSAQRSRTEAFF
TRBV13	.	.	TRBJ2-5	TGTGCCAGCAGCTTCCGGGGGACCCAAGAGACCCAGTACTTC	CASSFRGTQETQYF
TRBV6-5	TRBD1	.	TRBJ1-6	TGTGCCAGCAGTCGGACAGGCGGAGGAGTATCGCCCCTCCACTTT	CASSRTGGGVSPLHF
TRBV12-3/TRBV12-4	TRBD1	.	TRBJ1-1	TGTGCCAGTTTTACCAGGGGGGACACTGAAGCTTTCTTT	CASFTRGDTEAFF
TRBV4-2	.	.	TRBJ1-2	TGTGCCAGCAGCCAAGATCTGAGCAGGGCTTATGGCTACACCTTC	CASSQDLSRAYGYTF
TRBV12-3/TRBV12-4	.	.	TRBJ1-4	TGTGCCAGCAGTTGGGGGGTACGGGAAAAACTGTTTTTT	CASSWGVREKLFF
TRBV19	TRBD1	.	TRBJ2-7	TGTGCCAGTAGCGGGACAGGGGTCTACGAGCAGTACTTC	CASSGTGVYEQYF
TRBV5-4	TRBD1	once	TRBJ1-5	TGTGCCAGCAGCCCTGGGACAGGAAGGGATCAGCCCCAGCATTTT	CASSPGTGRDQPQHF
TRBV5-1	TRBD1	.	TRBJ1-2	TGCGCCAGCTCGGGACAGGGTATTATGGGCTACACCTTC	CASSGQGIMGYTF
TRBV10-3	.	.	TRBJ2-2	TGTGCCATCAGTGAACAGGGTTTGTTGAACACCGGGGAGCTGTTTTTT	CAISEQGLLNTGELFF
TRBV28	TRBD1	.	TRBJ1-2	TGTGCCAGCACCATACAGGGGTTGTATGGCTACACCTTC	CASTIQGLYGYTF
TRBV6-5	TRBD1	.	TRBJ1-4	TGTGCCAGCAGTTACTCCAACAGGGGGCCCAATGAAAAACTGTTTTTT	CASSYSNRGPNEKLFF
TRBV29-1	.	.	TRBJ1-2	TGCAGCGTGGCGGGGGGTTCGGGCGGCTACACCTTC	CSVAGGSGGYTF
TRBV2	.	.	TRBJ1-4	TGTGCCAGCAAACAGGGCCCTAATGAAAAACTGTTTTTT	CASKQGPNEKLFF
TRBV11-2	.	.	TRBJ2-7	TGTGCCAGCAGCTTGAGCGGTAGCTCCTACGAGCAGTACTTC	CASSLSGSSYEQYF
TRBV7-7	TRBD2	.	TRBJ2-5	TGTGCTAGCAGCTTACAGCTAGCGGGGCACCAAGAGACCCAGTACTTC	CASSLQLAGHQETQYF
TRBV5-6	TRBD1	.	TRBJ1-2	TGTGCCAGCAGCTCAGAGACAGGGTTGGCTTACTATGGCTACACCTTC	CASSSETGLAYYGYTF
TRBV19	.	.	TRBJ2-2	TGTGCCAGTAGTATTATGACTACCAACACCGGGGAGCTGTTTTTT	CASSIMTTNTGELFF
TRBV27	.	.	TRBJ1-1	TGTGCCAGCCGGACAGTCAACGCTGAAGCTTTCTTT	CASRTVNAEAFF
TRBV24-1	.	.	TRBJ1-2	TGTGCCACCAGTGATTCTAGAACTCCCTATGGCTACACCTTC	CATSDSRTPYGYTF
TRBV5-1	TRBD1	.	TRBJ2-3	TGCGCCAGCAGCGCCGGACAGGGAATCAGCACAGATACGCAGTATTTT	CASSAGQGISTDTQYF
TRBV9	TRBD1	.	TRBJ1-5	TGTGCCAGCAGCGTAGCTGGTCAGGGGGGACAGCCCCAGCATTTT	CASSVAGQGGQPQHF
TRBV11-2	TRBD2	.	TRBJ2-5	TGTGCCAGCAGCTCACTAGCGGGGGGGCAAGAGACCCAGTACTTC	CASSSLAGGQETQYF
TRBV6-6	TRBD1	once	TRBJ1-3	TGTGCCAGCAGATGGGTTGACAGGGTGAACACCATATATTTT	CASRWVDRVNTIYF
TRBV4-3	TRBD2	.	TRBJ2-5	TGCGCCAGCAGCTCTAGCGGGGGGGGAGAGACCCAGTACTTC	CASSSSGGGETQYF
TRBV5-8	.	.	TRBJ1-5	TGTGCCAGCAGCCTAGGGGCGGCAAAGTCTGATCAGCCCCAGCATTTT	CASSLGAAKSDQPQHF
TRBV7-8	.	.	TRBJ1-3	TGTGCCAGCAGCTTAGGGGTAGCCGGAAACACCATATATTTT	CASSLGVAGNTIYF
TRBV7-9	.	.	TRBJ1-3	TGTGCCAGCAGCTTAATGGGAGGCGGAAACACCATATATTTT	CASSLMGGGNTIYF
TRBV28	.	.	TRBJ1-2	TGTGCCAGCAGCAATGACTATGGCTACACCTTC	CASSNDYGYTF
TRBV6-6	TRBD1	.	TRBJ2-1	TGTGCCAGCAGTTCAGACAGGGGTCTCAATGAGCAGTTCTTC	CASSSDRGLNEQFF
TRBV7-3	.	.	TRBJ2-1	TGTGCCAGCAGCTTAGTCGGTGCTGGCTCCTACAATGAGCAGTTCTTC	CASSLVGAGSYNEQFF
TRBV29-1	TRBD1	.	TRBJ2-2	TGCAGCGCTCCGACAGGGGGCAACACCGGGGAGCTGTTTTTT	CSAPTGGNTGELFF